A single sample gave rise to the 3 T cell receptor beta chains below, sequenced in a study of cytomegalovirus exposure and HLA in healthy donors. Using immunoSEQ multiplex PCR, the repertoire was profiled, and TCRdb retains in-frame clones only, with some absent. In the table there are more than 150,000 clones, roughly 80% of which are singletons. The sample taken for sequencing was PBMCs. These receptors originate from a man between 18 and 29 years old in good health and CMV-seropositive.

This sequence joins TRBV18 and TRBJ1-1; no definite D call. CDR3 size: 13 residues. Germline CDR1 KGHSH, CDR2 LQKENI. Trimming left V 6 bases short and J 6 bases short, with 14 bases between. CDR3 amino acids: CASSTTGESEAFF. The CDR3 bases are TGTGCCAGCTCCACAACCGGGGAATCTGAAGCTTTCTTT.

The chain's CDR3 is CASSAPPGTSGTHNEQFF. CDR3 coding DNA: TGTGCCAGCAGCGCGCCCCCCGGGACTAGCGGGACCCACAATGAGCAGTTCTTC. The rearrangement joins TRBV7-9 to TRBJ2-1; 13 positions match TRBD2. CDR3 length: 18 amino acids. V was pared by 5 bases and J by 5 bases, with 12 bases of the junction left unmatched. The germline CDR1 and CDR2 sequences are SEHNR and FQNEAQ (reference sequence).

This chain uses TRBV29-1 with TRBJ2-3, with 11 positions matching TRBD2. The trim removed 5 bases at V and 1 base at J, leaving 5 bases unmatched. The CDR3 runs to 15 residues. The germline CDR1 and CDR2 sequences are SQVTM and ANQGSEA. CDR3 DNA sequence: TGCAGCGTTTTAGCGGGAGGGTGGGGCACAGATACGCAGTATTTT. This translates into CSVLAGGWGTDTQYF.